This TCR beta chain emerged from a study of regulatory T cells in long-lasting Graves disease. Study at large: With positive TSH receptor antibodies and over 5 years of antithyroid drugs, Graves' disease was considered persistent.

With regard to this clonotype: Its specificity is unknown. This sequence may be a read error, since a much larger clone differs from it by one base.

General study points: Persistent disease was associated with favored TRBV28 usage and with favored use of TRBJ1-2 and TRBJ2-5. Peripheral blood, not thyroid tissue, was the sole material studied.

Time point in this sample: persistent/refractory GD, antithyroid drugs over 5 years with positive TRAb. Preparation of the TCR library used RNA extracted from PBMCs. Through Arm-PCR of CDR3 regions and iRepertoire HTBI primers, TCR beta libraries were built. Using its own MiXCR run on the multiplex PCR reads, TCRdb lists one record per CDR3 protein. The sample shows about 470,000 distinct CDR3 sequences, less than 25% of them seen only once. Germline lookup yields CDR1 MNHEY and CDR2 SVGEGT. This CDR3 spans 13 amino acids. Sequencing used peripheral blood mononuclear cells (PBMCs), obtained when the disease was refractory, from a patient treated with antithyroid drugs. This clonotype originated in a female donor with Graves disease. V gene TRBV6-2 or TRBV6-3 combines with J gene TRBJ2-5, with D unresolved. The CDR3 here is CASRKGIEEIQYF. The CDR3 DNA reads TGTGCCAGCAGAAAAGGGATAGAAGAGATCCAGTACTTC.